This T cell receptor (beta chain) was retrieved from a study of blood T cell repertoires in COVID-19. As for the study in general: Sample material is recorded as cDNA or gDNA derived from T cells, B-cell-depleted T cells, or PBMCs.

This clone was observed a few times. The CDR3 is made up of 15 amino acids. Between the trimmed V and J ends, which lost 6 bases and 3 bases, there was a span of 15 bases. Per germline, CDR1 MDHEN and CDR2 SYDVKM. Participants spanned ages about 18 to 95 years and resided in 24 US areas. Assignment of participants to cohorts was predicated upon participant-reported clinical history. Under the authors' procedure: It was from reference gene primer amplification that nucleated cell counts were estimated. Profiled with immunoSEQ multiplex PCR; TCRdb holds only in-frame clones, not every one. That table supplies the V and J calls and clone size; D and trimming were determined from the DNA. The sample lists 300,000 or so clones, roughly 87% seen once, with 4.5% to 7% in the top ten.

The TCR comes from a woman aged 25 to 39 who had recovered from COVID-19. The sequenced material came from PBMCs or T cells enriched from blood (not recorded which). The rearrangement uses TRBV28 and TRBJ1-5; D is possibly TRBD1 (6 bases). In DNA form, the CDR3 reads TGTGCCAGCAGGTCTGACAGGTCCCCCAATCAGCCCCAGCATTTT. Residues: CASRSDRSPNQPQHF.